The 2 T cell receptor beta chains in this list originate from one sample, sequenced in a study of long-term antiretroviral therapy in people with HIV. A v3.0 immunoSEQ assay was performed at survey level. Libraries were prepared by immunoSEQ multiplex PCR; TCRdb keeps only in-frame clonotypes and omits some of them. The profile shows 30,000 to 40,000 clones, about 85% of them singletons. The sample here was unsorted PBMCs, taken 1.1 years after starting antiretroviral therapy. The source of these receptors is a man aged 18 to 29 with HIV.

The genes are TRBV19 and TRBJ1-5; TRBD1 aligns across 8 bases. V dropped 5 bases and J dropped 0; count of bases not matched to a gene: 3. In germline, CDR1 is LNHDA, CDR2 SQIVND (reference sequence). The CDR3 runs to 15 residues. This CDR3 is CASSAGTGSNQPQHF. The CDR3 DNA reads as TGTGCCAGTAGTGCTGGGACAGGTAGCAATCAGCCCCAGCATTTT. The full variable domain, with the rest looked up from reference TRBV19 and TRBJ1-5, is DGGITQSPKYLFRKEGQNVTLSCEQNLNHDAMYWYRQDPGQGLRLIYYSQIVNDFQKGDIAEGYSVSREKKESFPLTVTSAQKNPTAFYLCASSAGTGSNQPQHFGDGTRLSIL.

This clone has only one observation. V usage is TRBV4-3 and J usage is TRBJ2-7, with 11 positions matching TRBD1. The CDR3 totals 15 residues. Per the germline V gene, CDR1 is LGHNA and CDR2 is YSLEER. V lost 4 bases, J lost 2 bases, and 4 bases stayed unmatched. CDR3 loop: CASSPRTGGPYEQYF. The CDR3 DNA sequence: TGCGCCAGCAGCCCTCGGACAGGGGGCCCCTACGAGCAGTACTTC.